The 22 T cell receptor beta chains given below trace back to one sample, sequenced in a study of blood T cell repertoires in COVID-19. Clones were sequenced by immunoSEQ multiplex PCR, and TCRdb holds only the in-frame ones, with some missing. The sample consists of 150,000 to 200,000 clones, about 90% of them appearing once. Sequencing was done on a sample of PBMCs or T cells enriched from blood (not recorded which). The receptors come from a woman between 18 and 29 years old who had recovered from COVID-19.

The V gene is TRBV28, the J gene TRBJ1-4; no firm D call. Germline-derived CDR1 and CDR2 are MDHEN and SYDVKM. The CDR3 consists of 15 residues. V lost 3 bases, J lost 4 bases, and 12 bases lay in between. The CDR3 bases are TGTGCCAGCAGTTTGGGCGGGCGGGATAATGAAAAACTGTTTTTT. This sequence encodes CASSLGGRDNEKLFF.

This chain connects TRBV30 to TRBJ2-3; tentatively, D is TRBD2 (6 bases). CDR1 GTSNPN and CDR2 SVGIG come from the germline V gene (reference sequence). Trimming cost V 4 bases and J 5 bases, with 10 bases left between them. The CDR3 contains 12 residues. As DNA, the CDR3 is TGTGCCTGGATGCGGGATCTAGATACGCAGTATTTT. Translation: CAWMRDLDTQYF. The full variable domain, with the rest looked up from reference TRBV30 and TRBJ2-3, is SQTIHQWPATLVQPVGSPLSLECTVEGTSNPNLYWYRQAAGRGLQLLFYSVGIGQISSEVPQNLSASRPQDRQFILSSKKLLLSDSGFYLCAWMRDLDTQYFGPGTRLTVL.

The rearrangement links TRBV18 to TRBJ1-2; the D gene is possibly TRBD1 (5 bases). CDR1 is KGHSH, CDR2 LQKENI, per germline. Trimming shortened V by 3 bases and J by 6 bases, and 14 bases separated the two germline ends. This CDR3 spans 14 amino acids. In nucleotides, the CDR3 is TGTGCCAGCTCACCCCCGTCAGGGATGCATGGCTACACCTTC. Protein: CASSPPSGMHGYTF.

The V gene is TRBV5-1, the J gene TRBJ2-3; TRBD1 agrees at 9 bases. The V gene's germline CDR1 is SGHRS and CDR2 YFSETQ. V lost 0 bases and J lost 4; bases outside the gene matches: 3. The CDR3 has 15 amino acids. CDR3 residues: CASSLARQGADTQYF. The DNA for the CDR3 is TGCGCCAGCAGCTTGGCCAGACAGGGGGCAGATACGCAGTATTTT.

V usage is TRBV25-1 and J usage is TRBJ2-7, with 7 bases fitting TRBD1. After removal of 4 bases from V and 2 bases from J, the junction contained 5 bases not matched to a gene. The V gene's germline CDR1 is MGHDK and CDR2 SYGVNS. This CDR3 contains 14 residues. The chain's CDR3 is CASSVPGQPYEQYF. The CDR3 nucleotides read TGTGCCAGCAGTGTGCCGGGACAGCCCTACGAGCAGTACTTC.

The rearrangement uses TRBV5-5 and TRBJ2-3; 11 bases align to TRBD1. From germline, CDR1 is SGHKS and CDR2 YYEKEE (reference sequence). The CDR3 is made up of 13 amino acids. J gave up 8 bases and V 6 bases, and 5 bases lay outside the gene matches. CDR3 loop: CASIGTGGFTQYF. DNA for the CDR3: TGTGCCAGCATCGGGACAGGGGGTTTTACGCAGTATTTT. The whole variable domain, filled in from reference TRBV5-5 and TRBJ2-3, reads DAGVTQSPTHLIKTRGQQVTLRCSPISGHKSVSWYQQVLGQGPQFIFQYYEKEERGRGNFPDRFSARQFPNYSSELNVNALLLGDSALYLCASIGTGGFTQYFGPGTRLTVL.

This chain links TRBV19 with TRBJ2-5, with D possibly being TRBD1 (5 bases). CDR1 is LNHDA, CDR2 SQIVND, per germline (reference sequence). The ends were cut back, 1 base at V and 2 bases at J, with 11 bases in the middle. The CDR3 spans 15 residues. The chain's CDR3 is CASSIADRGQETQYF. The DNA of the CDR3 is TGTGCCAGTAGTATAGCGGATAGGGGACAAGAGACCCAGTACTTC.

This rearrangement joins TRBV18 to TRBJ1-2; D not resolved. In germline, CDR1 is KGHSH, CDR2 LQKENI. Trimming stripped 0 bases from V and 7 bases from J, with 12 bases between. This CDR3 comprises 14 residues. The CDR3 protein is CASSPPSAGGGYTF. DNA for the CDR3: TGTGCCAGCTCACCACCGTCGGCCGGAGGTGGCTACACCTTC.

Here the CDR3 reads CASRPGAGSNYGYTF. In DNA, the CDR3 is TGTGCCAGCAGACCGGGCGCAGGGTCTAACTATGGCTACACCTTC. The V gene is TRBV7-9, the J gene TRBJ1-2, with a tentative D call TRBD1 (5 bases). CDR1 and CDR2 from the germline V gene are SEHNR and FQNEAQ (reference sequence). CDR3 length: 15 amino acids. Trimming took off 6 bases at V and 0 bases at J, with 14 bases between the two ends.

This clone is a singleton in its sample. The V call is TRBV25-1, the J call TRBJ2-7; 10 nucleotides align to TRBD2. Trimming cost V 8 bases and J 1 base; bases outside gene matches: 5. The CDR3 consists of 14 residues. Germline loops: CDR1 MGHDK, CDR2 SYGVNS. In DNA, the CDR3 is TGTGCCAGCGGACTTAGCGGGAGGTCCTACGAGCAGTACTTC. It codes for CASGLSGRSYEQYF.

This clone was seen a single time. This sequence joins TRBV7-2 and TRBJ2-7; TRBD1 might be the D (6 bases). The CDR3 contains 17 residues. Germline CDR1 is SGHTA and CDR2 is FQGNSA. Trimming pared 0 bases from V and 4 bases from J, leaving 19 bases between. This CDR3 is CASSLAGTPHVGYEQYF. CDR3 in DNA: TGTGCCAGCAGCTTAGCCGGGACACCCCACGTTGGTTACGAGCAGTACTTC.

The CDR3 DNA sequence: TGTGCCAGCAGTGCCTACCCTGGTGCAGGGTGGGACACTGAAGCTTTCTTT. Translated: CASSAYPGAGWDTEAFF. The rearrangement joins TRBV28 to TRBJ1-1; tentative D call: TRBD1 (5 bases). The V and J ends lost 5 bases and 3 bases respectively, with 22 bases between them. Germline assignment: CDR1 MDHEN and CDR2 SYDVKM. This CDR3 is 17 amino acids long.

This chain connects TRBV21-1 to TRBJ2-3; the table gives TRBD2 as D, unverified against the DNA. TRBV21-1 is termed a pseudogene. The CDR3 covers 19 residues. The CDR3 DNA reads as TGTGCCAGCAGCAATTTGATTGCGACTAGCGGGGGTGAGACAGATACGCAGTATTTT. Translating it yields CASSNLIATSGGETDTQYF.

In its sample, this clone was seen a few times. CDR3 loop: CASSLVGLEGNEQFF. The DNA for the CDR3 is TGTGCCAGCAGCTTAGTGGGACTAGAGGGTAATGAGCAGTTCTTC. This sequence joins TRBV7-8 and TRBJ2-1; 8 nucleotides line up with TRBD2. Germline V gene sequence: CDR1 SGHVS, CDR2 FQNEAQ. This CDR3 spans 15 amino acids. The J segment lost 7 bases and the V segment lost 1 base, leaving 6 bases of the junction unmatched.

The chain is built from TRBV5-1 and TRBJ2-1, with TRBD1 identical over 12 bases. Germline trimming cut 9 bases from V and 10 bases from J; bases unmatched to any gene: 11. CDR1 and CDR2 from the germline V gene are SGHRS and YFSETQ. This CDR3 region has 14 residues. CDR3: CATGGGQGAGEQFF. As DNA, the CDR3 is TGCGCCACCGGAGGGGGACAGGGGGCAGGGGAGCAGTTCTTC.

The chain joins TRBV27 to TRBJ1-2; D call uncertain. The CDR3 is 16 residues long. Trimming took off 5 bases at V and 1 base at J, with 17 bases between the two ends. Germline CDR1 is MNHEY and CDR2 is SMNVEV (reference sequence). The CDR3 DNA is TGTGCCAGCAGTCCAGCCCACCGGGAGATTAACTATGGCTACACCTTC. Amino acids: CASSPAHREINYGYTF.

The V and J genes are TRBV28 and TRBJ1-3; D may be TRBD1 (6 bases). Deletions cut 7 bases from V and 0 bases from J, with 19 bases between. The CDR3 sequence is 17 residues long. The germline V gene encodes CDR1 MDHEN and CDR2 SYDVKM. In nucleotides, the CDR3 is TGTGCCAGCATCGAAGGGGGGGGTTCCTACTCTGGAAACACCATATATTTT. It codes for CASIEGGGSYSGNTIYF.

On this clone: Other DNA sequences from this sample encode an identical CDR3 as well. This rearrangement joins TRBV29-1 to TRBJ1-6, with D perhaps matching TRBD1 (5 bases). This CDR3 comprises 13 residues. V lost 6 bases and J lost 6, with 12 bases in between. Germline-derived CDR1 and CDR2 are SQVTM and ANQGSEA. CDR3 in DNA: TGCAGCGTCCGGCAGGGTGGTAATTCACCCCTCCACTTT. Its translation: CSVRQGGNSPLHF.

V is TRBV10-2 and J is TRBJ2-7; TRBD2 matches 13 bases. V lost 7 bases, J lost 5 bases, and 11 bases stayed unmatched. Germline CDR1 reads WSHSY; CDR2 reads SAAADI. This CDR3 is built from 16 residues. The CDR3 coding sequence is TGCGCCAGCACGGAGACACTAGCGGGAGGGCCCCACGAGCAGTACTTC. Amino acid sequence: CASTETLAGGPHEQYF.

V gene TRBV27 combines with J gene TRBJ1-4, with D possibly matching TRBD1 (5 bases). The CDR3 covers 14 residues. CDR1 is MNHEY, CDR2 SMNVEV, per germline (reference sequence). Trimming stripped 2 bases from V and 4 bases from J, with 8 bases between. CDR3 region: CASSLKGVNEKLFF. The CDR3 region has the DNA TGTGCCAGCAGTTTAAAAGGGGTTAATGAAAAACTGTTTTTT.

The gene calls are TRBV10-1 and TRBJ1-6; D call uncertain. Trimming left V 2 bases short and J 8 bases short, with 7 bases between. The CDR3 consists of 13 residues. Germline-derived CDR1 and CDR2 are WNHNN and SYGVQD (reference sequence). In DNA form, the CDR3 reads TGCGCCAGCAGTGAGGAGCGGGATTCACCCCTCCACTTT. Translating it yields CASSEERDSPLHF.

The chain recombines TRBV2 with TRBJ2-7; 7 bases map to TRBD2. The V and J ends lost 3 bases and 0 bases, in that order; junction bases with no gene match: 8. This CDR3 is 16 amino acids long. Germline lookup yields CDR1 SNHLY and CDR2 FYNNEI. The CDR3 DNA reads as TGTGCCAGCAGTGAGTTACAGCGGGGAAGCTCCTACGAGCAGTACTTC. This encodes CASSELQRGSSYEQYF.